One and the same sample provided the 25 T cell receptor beta chains below, sequenced in a study of T cells in Graves' hyperthyroidism and ophthalmopathy. TCR beta CDR3 regions were amplified from RNA. First-round RT-PCR targeting the TCR CDR3 was performed with the HTBI primer set. MiXCR, run by TCRdb on the multiplex PCR reads, gives a single entry per CDR3 protein. The sample lists about 740,000 distinct CDR3 sequences, 12% to 15% occurring once. The sequenced sample was blood. Receptors were obtained from a woman aged 18-30 years with Graves' hyperthyroidism.

The table lists this clonotype with many counts. V is TRBV6-6 and J is TRBJ2-5, with unresolved D. Trimming removed 1 base at V and 4 bases at J, with 4 bases between. In germline, CDR1 is MNHNY, CDR2 SVGAGI (reference sequence). The CDR3 is 12 residues long. As DNA, the CDR3 is TGTGCCAGCAGTTACTACGGAGAGACCCAGTACTTC. Translating gives CASSYYGETQYF.

The table lists this clonotype with many counts. J is TRBJ2-3 and V is TRBV28; D is possibly TRBD2 (6 bases). V gave up 5 bases and J gave up 0 bases, with 15 bases separating them. The germline V gene has CDR1 MDHEN and CDR2 SYDVKM. The CDR3 is 16 residues long. CDR3 protein: CASSRASVSSTDTQYF. The CDR3 DNA follows: TGTGCCAGCAGTAGGGCTAGCGTATCTAGCACAGATACGCAGTATTTT.

This clonotype has at least ten counts. The chain carries TRBV10-2 and TRBJ1-2; TRBD1 matches at 7 bases. The CDR3 has 13 amino acids. Germline CDR1 is WSHSY and CDR2 is SAAADI. V lost 8 bases to trimming and J lost 4 bases; unmatched junction nucleotides: 7. CDR3 bases: TGCGCCAGCCGGGACAGCGACACCTATGGCTACACCTTC. Protein sequence: CASRDSDTYGYTF.

This clonotype was detected only a few times. The rearrangement uses TRBV7-9 and TRBJ2-2; D is uncertain. The CDR3 totals 16 residues. Germline CDR1 and CDR2: SEHNR and FQNEAQ (reference sequence). Trimming pared 5 bases from V and 4 bases from J, leaving 17 bases between. The CDR3 bases are TGTGCCAGCAGCCCCTACGGGCTAGGGCCCACCGGGGAGCTGTTTTTT. Translating it yields CASSPYGLGPTGELFF. The whole variable domain, remainder taken from reference TRBV7-9 and TRBJ2-2, is DTGVSQNPRHKITKRGQNVTFRCDPISEHNRLYWYRQTLGQGPEFLTYFQNEAQLEKSRLLSDRFSAERPKGSFSTLEIQRTEQGDSAMYLCASSPYGLGPTGELFFGEGSRLTVL.

V gene TRBV6-1 combines with J gene TRBJ1-5, with D perhaps matching TRBD1 (5 bases). CDR1 MNHNS and CDR2 SASEGT come from the germline V gene. The V end lost 6 bases, the J end lost 0 bases, and 9 bases lay between the germline ends. The CDR3 has 14 residues. DNA of the CDR3: TGTGCCAGCAGCAGACAGCATAGCAATCAGCCCCAGCATTTT. Translation gives CASSRQHSNQPQHF.

This clonotype was counted ten times or more. J is TRBJ2-7 and V is TRBV6-1; D call uncertain. CDR1 and CDR2 (germline): MNHNS, SASEGT. This CDR3 has 14 residues. The germline V and J ends were trimmed by 3 bases and 7 bases, with 16 bases remaining between them. The CDR3 loop is CASSDVRGGWEQYF. As DNA, the CDR3 is TGTGCCAGCAGTGATGTGAGAGGTGGTTGGGAGCAGTACTTC.

This clonotype was detected many times. V gene TRBV18 combines with J gene TRBJ1-2; a weak D match, TRBD1 (6 bases). Germline loops: CDR1 KGHSH, CDR2 LQKENI. V was trimmed by 2 bases and J by 0 bases, leaving 10 bases between them. This CDR3 spans 15 amino acids. In DNA form, the CDR3 reads TGTGCCAGCTCACCAGGGGACACTCCTAACTATGGCTACACCTTC. Its translation: CASSPGDTPNYGYTF.

This clonotype was observed at least ten times. This rearrangement joins TRBV5-5 to TRBJ2-3; TRBD1 agrees at 12 bases. The CDR3 totals 17 residues. Trimming removed 6 bases from V and 4 bases from J; junction bases left unmatched: 12. Germline assignment: CDR1 SGHKS and CDR2 YYEKEE (reference sequence). In nucleotides, the CDR3 is TGTGCCAGCACGCATCCGGGACAGGGGGCGTTCGCAGATACGCAGTATTTT. As protein: CASTHPGQGAFADTQYF.

The genes are TRBV20-1 and TRBJ1-3; D is undetermined. Looked up from germline, CDR1 is DFQATT and CDR2 is SNEGSKA (reference sequence). V gave up 6 bases and J gave up 4 bases, with 7 bases separating them. This CDR3 contains 11 residues. CDR3 bases: TGCAGTGCCGCGATCGGAAACACCATATATTTT. This translates into CSAAIGNTIYF.

In this sample, this clonotype turned up many times. The genes are TRBV2 and TRBJ2-7, with D unclear. Germline-derived CDR1 and CDR2 are SNHLY and FYNNEI. The germline V and J ends were trimmed by 5 bases and 6 bases, with 11 bases remaining between them. The CDR3 runs to 12 residues. CDR3 loop: CASSSLGLEQYF. The DNA for the CDR3 is TGTGCCAGCAGTTCACTGGGCCTCGAGCAGTACTTC. The whole variable domain, remainder taken from reference TRBV2 and TRBJ2-7, is EPEVTQTPSHQVTQMGQEVILRCVPISNHLYFYWYRQILGQKVEFLVSFYNNEISEKSEIFDDQFSVERPDGSNFTLKIRSTKLEDSAMYFCASSSLGLEQYFGPGTRLTVT.

The sample holds a few counts of this clonotype. CDR3 region: CASSQGQGESNTGELFF. For the CDR3, the DNA is TGTGCCAGCAGCCAGGGACAGGGGGAGTCGAACACCGGGGAGCTGTTTTTT. The rearrangement uses TRBV13 and TRBJ2-2, with 11 bases identical to TRBD1. Trimming at V came to 5 bases and at J to 0 bases, leaving 5 bases not matched to a gene. The CDR3 loop spans 17 amino acids. CDR1 is PRHDT and CDR2 is FYEKMQ in the germline V gene (reference sequence).

V usage is TRBV13 and J usage is TRBJ2-1, with 10 nucleotides matching TRBD2. The CDR3 is 17 residues long. Germline-derived CDR1 and CDR2 are PRHDT and FYEKMQ (reference sequence). J was trimmed by 5 bases and V by 5 bases; bases with no gene match: 12. The CDR3 DNA follows: TGTGCCAGCAGCCCGGGGGCTAGCGGGAGTTGGGACAATGAGCAGTTCTTC. Translated: CASSPGASGSWDNEQFF.

The chain employs TRBV3-1 and TRBJ2-7, with a weak D call TRBD1 (5 bases). In germline, CDR1 is LGHDT, CDR2 YNNKEL (reference sequence). This CDR3 spans 16 amino acids. V shed 5 bases and J shed 0 bases, with 17 bases lying between them. Here the CDR3 DNA reads TGTGCCAGCAGCGCCCAAAGACAGTTTCCCTCCTACGAGCAGTACTTC. Translated, it gives CASSAQRQFPSYEQYF.

This clonotype appeared many times. V usage is TRBV11-2 and J usage is TRBJ2-7; D gene uncertain. Between the trimmed V and J ends, which lost 5 bases and 2 bases, there was a span of 13 bases. The CDR3 totals 14 residues. Germline loops: CDR1 SGHAT, CDR2 FQNNGV. The CDR3 is CASSHGPGTYEQYF. For the CDR3, the DNA is TGTGCCAGCAGCCACGGACCCGGAACCTACGAGCAGTACTTC.

This clonotype was seen at least ten times. The CDR3 loop is CASSESLAGGPTDTQYF. In nucleotides, the CDR3 is TGTGCCAGCAGTGAAAGTCTAGCGGGAGGACCCACAGATACGCAGTATTTT. V usage is TRBV2 and J usage is TRBJ2-3, with TRBD2 matching 11 bases. V lost 2 bases and J lost 2; bases outside the gene matches: 6. CDR3 length: 17 amino acids. Germline assignment: CDR1 SNHLY and CDR2 FYNNEI.

The chain uses TRBV29-1 and TRBJ2-7; D is perhaps TRBD1 (6 bases). CDR1 SQVTM and CDR2 ANQGSEA come from the germline V gene. V was pared by 6 bases and J by 3 bases, with 15 bases between. This CDR3 is built from 13 residues. The CDR3 region is CSVVDRTDYEQYF. DNA for the CDR3: TGCAGCGTGGTGGACAGAACTGACTACGAGCAGTACTTC.

This clonotype occurred a few times. The chain joins TRBV14 to TRBJ1-6; a possible D gene is TRBD1 (6 bases). The V gene lost 4 bases and the J gene lost 8 bases, with 18 bases spanning the gap. This CDR3 has 16 amino acids. The germline CDR1 and CDR2 sequences are SGHDN and FVKESK. CDR3 nucleotides: TGTGCCAGCAGCCCCACCGGACGAGGGGGACATTCACCCCTCCACTTT. This translates into CASSPTGRGGHSPLHF. Supplemented by reference TRBV14 and TRBJ1-6, the full variable domain reads EAGVTQFPSHSVIEKGQTVTLRCDPISGHDNLYWYRRVMGKEIKFLLHFVKESKQDESGMPNNRFLAERTGGTYSTLKVQPAELEDSGVYFCASSPTGRGGHSPLHFGNGTRLTVT.

This clonotype showed up many times. The chain has TRBV20-1 and TRBJ1-2, with D tentatively TRBD1 (6 bases). V was trimmed by 6 bases and J by 7 bases, leaving 12 bases between them. Germline CDR1 reads DFQATT; CDR2 reads SNEGSKA (reference sequence). The CDR3 consists of 11 residues. The CDR3 spells CSAHRARGYTF. The DNA for the CDR3 is TGCAGTGCCCACAGGGCCCGTGGCTACACCTTC.

This clonotype occurred many times. The chain uses TRBV28 and TRBJ2-1; D unresolved. This CDR3 region has 17 residues. Germline assignment: CDR1 MDHEN and CDR2 SYDVKM. V was trimmed by 8 bases and J by 0 bases, leaving 20 bases between them. The CDR3 here is CASPPDGYTSSYNEQFF. CDR3 bases: TGTGCCAGCCCCCCCGATGGCTACACGAGCTCCTACAATGAGCAGTTCTTC.

This clonotype appeared a few times. This chain uses TRBV27 with TRBJ2-5, with 9 bases matching TRBD2. Trimming took 1 base from V and 4 from J; bases not matched to a gene: 4. There are 15 residues in the CDR3. Germline lookup yields CDR1 MNHEY and CDR2 SMNVEV (reference sequence). CDR3 DNA sequence: TGTGCCAGCAGTTTATTTTCACTAGCGGGAGAGACCCAGTACTTC. It yields the protein CASSLFSLAGETQYF.

CDR3 in amino acids: CASSIMATGGQPQHF. DNA of the CDR3: TGTGCCAGTAGTATTATGGCTACCGGTGGGCAGCCCCAGCATTTT. This chain links TRBV19 with TRBJ1-5; D uncertain. Trimming took 3 bases from V and 7 from J, leaving 16 bases between them. Germline V gives CDR1 LNHDA, CDR2 SQIVND (reference sequence). The CDR3 is 15 residues long.

The table lists this clonotype with many counts. This chain connects TRBV20-1 to TRBJ2-1; TRBD2 might be the D (5 bases). Germline CDR1 is DFQATT and CDR2 is SNEGSKA (reference sequence). Trimming cost V 3 bases and J 4 bases, with 19 bases left between them. CDR3 length: 16 amino acids. The CDR3 bases are TGCAGTGCTAGTCTTTTCGACTACCTGACTTACAATGAGCAGTTCTTC. This encodes CSASLFDYLTYNEQFF.

The chain links TRBV29-1 to TRBJ2-5; 8 bases fit TRBD2. Trimming took 8 bases from V and 4 from J; bases not matched to a gene: 9. The CDR3 sequence is 13 residues long. The germline CDR1 and CDR2 sequences are SQVTM and ANQGSEA. CDR3 DNA sequence: TGCAGCTTCCGGAGCGGGAGAGGAGAGACCCAGTACTTC. Residues: CSFRSGRGETQYF.

This clonotype occurred many times. The J gene is TRBJ1-4, the V gene TRBV6-1; TRBD1 might be the D (5 bases). With 8 bases removed from V and 0 bases from J, the gap between germline ends came to 10 bases. The CDR3 consists of 14 residues. Germline loops: CDR1 MNHNS, CDR2 SASEGT. The CDR3 protein is CASGHLATNEKLFF. The CDR3 DNA reads TGTGCCAGCGGACACCTTGCAACTAATGAAAAACTGTTTTTT.

This clonotype occurred many times. The CDR3 protein is CASSFRGLSGYTF. The CDR3 coding sequence is TGTGCCAGCAGTTTCAGGGGGCTTAGTGGCTACACCTTC. The chain is built from TRBV2 and TRBJ1-2; the match to TRBD1 covers 8 bases. This CDR3 spans 13 amino acids. Per the germline V gene, CDR1 is SNHLY and CDR2 is FYNNEI. Trimming cost V 5 bases and J 7 bases; bases outside gene matches: 6.